The sequence of this T cell receptor (beta chain) was determined in a study of T cell repertoires in aging, cancer and after chemotherapy. As for the study in general: The whole study produced a dataset of around 9 million TCR reads. Study-wide findings and caveats: Median generation probability rose over the chemotherapy interval in each cancer cohort, suggesting rebound thymic output.

To note about this clonotype: Its antigen remains unidentified.

Rearranged V-D-J TRB sequences were amplified with a mixed TRB-A/B primer pool. Using its own MiXCR run on the multiplex PCR reads, TCRdb lists one record per CDR3 protein. Of 5,000 or so distinct CDR3 sequences in the sample, more than 20% are singletons; the top ten hold more than 8%. Peripheral blood genomic DNA, not sorted cells or RNA, was the template. The V end lost 2 bases, the J end lost 3 bases, and 16 bases lay between the germline ends. This CDR3 is built from 16 residues. The receptor was derived from a human donor in good health. The donor label of this sample is uncertain. The chain carries TRBV12-3 or TRBV12-4 and TRBJ1-1; D gene uncertain. The sequenced sample was blood. This CDR3 reads CASSLLPGSWDTEAFF. The CDR3 DNA follows: TGTGCCAGCAGTTTATTGCCAGGATCATGGGACACTGAAGCTTTCTTT.